The entry below gives a single TCR beta chain sequence along with its context. What it binds is unknown. PCR involved 60 Vbeta and 13 Jbeta primers. Original handling: A follow-up analysis tallied 73 million or so unique TCR beta chains, roughly 9.9 million shared. The protocol was immunoSEQ multiplex PCR, while the TCRdb copy is restricted to in-frame clones and leaves out a portion. V, J and clone size reflect that table, while D and trimming were determined from the DNA. The sample records approximately 200,000 clones, almost 75% being singletons. The data were taken from a study of cytomegalovirus exposure and HLA in healthy donors. General study findings and limits: When a later analysis compared HLA-associated TCR beta chains with equally common others, the HLA-associated chains turned out to be more clonally expanded and to have lower generation probabilities. Fewer N-insertions than the roughly 600-donor mean were reportedly shown by an Asian-associated ancestry cluster in a later analysis.

CDR1 and CDR2 (germline): SGHRS, YFSETQ. This CDR3 region has 15 residues. Trimming shortened V by 5 bases and J by 0 bases, and 12 bases separated the two germline ends. Material for sequencing was PBMCs. The chain couples TRBV5-1 to TRBJ2-1; D is possibly TRBD2 (6 bases). The source is a woman younger than 45 in good health and CMV-seropositive. The CDR3 is CASRPLSGSYNEQFF. DNA for the CDR3: TGCGCCAGCAGGCCGCTTAGCGGCTCCTACAATGAGCAGTTCTTC.